This T cell receptor (beta chain) was sequenced in a study of long-term antiretroviral therapy in people with HIV (dated 2022 in TCRdb). In the study overall: Collection of the earliest samples took place about a decade ahead of the 2015 WHO recommendation for immediate ART, at a time when ART was typically delayed until CD4 counts fell. A retrospective serial study tested whether changes in peripheral blood TRB repertoire composition and diversity were associated with ART initiation and durable HIV suppression. From some 33 adults with confirmed HIV infection, the cohort provided approximately 190 cryopreserved PBMC samples, gathered serially across a mean of around six years (range 1-12). Among the approximately 27 participants with HIV, around 10 were female. Test extractions of a monoclonal T-cell line alongside under 35 polyclonal samples showed no cross-contamination during QIAcube processing. Paper-wide results and their limitations: Inferences about post-ART repertoire changes are limited because no data were available on ART adherence, viral resistance or therapy changes. The samples span the years 2004 to 2017, and the ART regimens used may be less effective than current regimens. CDR3 length ranges in HIV repertoires were narrower than in controls, and network structure suggested an antigen-experienced repertoire with only a slight naive shift after ART. Since PBMC availability was limited, sequencing covered only the TCR beta chain, with no alpha chain pairing. ART initiation was associated with a significant increase in TRB diversity, but diversity stayed significantly below transplant donor controls even after long-term ART. Because cell numbers in pre-ART samples were limited, unsorted PBMC were profiled instead of sorted CD4+ and CD8+ T cells. Expanded TRB clones identified before ART initiation dominated the repertoire at all time points, although this dominance fluctuated and declined in many PLHIV after ART.

Inclusion was restricted to participants for whom at least one PBMC sample before ART initiation and at least two post-ART samples were available. All participants with HIV were treated in the United States of America. Before DNA extraction, cryopreserved samples of 1-10 million PBMC were thawed and then washed. At the time of the earliest PBMC sample, participants with HIV were aged between about 23 and 54 years. Per participant, PBMC samples came from 1-4 timepoints prior to ART initiation and 2-8 timepoints following ART initiation, for a median of 7 samples. Serial HIV viral load, CD4+ T-cell count, ART history and demographic data were obtained for every participant. Genomic DNA was extracted from unsorted PBMC with a Qiagen kit on a QIAcube, processed in batches of 12 samples. The CDR3 numbers 13 residues from cysteine through phenylalanine. Left in the record is the CDR3 DNA by itself, 39 bases read in frame from the first base. The junction carries 7 bases between V and J, which are trimmed by 4 bases and 2 bases respectively. Per the germline V gene, MGHRA is the CDR1 and YSYEKL is the CDR2.

On this clone itself: Its antigen remains unidentified. Nothing much larger sits one base from this clone, and base qualities are not available.

The immunoSEQ hsTCRB v3.0 assay was used at survey level resolution to sequence the TRB variable region. The targeted TRB sequencing depth was about 40,000-55,000 T-cell genomes per sample. An Illumina MiSeq with a v3 150-cycle kit was used to sequence the pooled TRB libraries. The source study handled its data this way. Repertoire analysis was run in R within a reproducible Nextflow workflow that covered QC, data transformation and analysis. LymphoSeq2, an R package for exploring AIRR-Seq data, was used to implement the custom analyses. After excluding a few samples that yielded fewer than 5000 total TRB sequences, under 200 HIV repertoires remained for analysis. Among the 180 to 200 retained HIV repertoires, 55 to 60 were collected before ART initiation and under 150 after ART initiation. Repertoires were downsampled to 5000 TRB nucleotide sequences, and summary statistics were averaged over 100 downsampling iterations. Only TRB sequences with CDR3 regions of at least seven amino acids were retained for analysis. Diversity was measured with a Shannon entropy-derived clonality score and the Gini coefficient. In the repertoire networks, any two of the top 5000 CDR3 amino acid sequences were connected whenever the two sequences differed by an edit distance of one. For TRB CDR3 amino acid sequences, antigen specificity groups and MHC restriction were predicted with GLIPH2. To flag known associations with CMV, EBV, HIV or tissue antigens, CDR3 amino acid sequences were compared against VDJdb and McPAS-TCR. Pre-ART, post-ART and control groups were compared with Wilcoxon signed-rank tests and Holm-Bonferroni correction. The clones in this table, taken by TCRdb from immuneACCESS, are in-frame only. Not every clone is retained; where verified, under half of the shortfall comes from an unresolved V gene, and the cause of the rest is unknown. The V and J calls and the clone size are those of that table, but D and trimming were determined from the DNA. The table for this sample lists around 30,000 clones; around 85% of them were counted only once. The top ten constitute about 7.7% of the sample.

This receptor was taken from a man aged 40-49 years with HIV. Sequences were derived from unsorted PBMCs, sampled 3 years after starting antiretroviral therapy. The chain links TRBV4-1 with TRBJ2-3, with the D segment identity uncertain. In nucleotides, the sequence is TGCGCCAGCAGCCGGTCAGCCACAGATACGCAGTATTTT. Its protein product is CASSRSATDTQYF.